These T cell receptor beta chains were read from a single sample in a study of shared clonotypes between healthy human individuals. The table came from immunoSEQ multiplex PCR; TCRdb's copy has only in-frame clones and leaves some out. The profile shows under 600,000 clones, 95% to 98% of them singletons. Sequenced sample: naive CD8+ T cells sorted from blood. These receptors were collected from a man in his thirties or forties in good health. The CDR3 runs from the conserved cysteine through the conserved F or W.

j_call v_call cdr3_aa
TRBJ2-2 TRBV27 CASSLHGGGLGTGELFF
TRBJ1-2 TRBV2 CARAERGQGYGYTF
TRBJ2-3 TRBV9 CASSVAVDTDTQYF
TRBJ2-2 TRBV6-5 CASSRRTSNTGELFF
TRBJ2-1 TRBV11-2 CASSLEAGYNEQFF
TRBJ2-1 TRBV6-5 CASSYGGSSYNEQFF
TRBJ2-7 TRBV21-1 CASKIGEKTSSYEQYF
TRBJ2-3 TRBV7-6 CASSPPRGGTDTQYF
TRBJ2-1 TRBV5-6 CASSLGGSNEQFF
TRBJ2-3 TRBV30 CAWGQGFTDTQYF
TRBJ1-3 TRBV15 CATSTDRGPWPGNTIYF
TRBJ2-2 TRBV29-1 CSVILSGDNTGELFF
TRBJ2-5 TRBV12-5 CASGPTNQETQYF
TRBJ2-7 TRBV27 CASSFLYEQYF
TRBJ2-1 TRBV7-9 CASSTKRQDEQFF
TRBJ1-3 TRBV2 CASRKGTGSVSGNTIYF
TRBJ2-7 TRBV5-4 CASSPSDRSAGYEQYF
TRBJ2-7 TRBV2 CATWTTSYEQYF
TRBJ2-7 TRBV28 CASSGTTGGLRDYEQYF
TRBJ1-4 TRBV29-1 CSVGDKEDYATNEKLFF
TRBJ2-3 TRBV27 CASSPFGRGTDTQYF
TRBJ1-5 TRBV6-5 CASTPGLGQPQHF
TRBJ2-1 TRBV9 CASSVGVGEQFF
TRBJ1-5 TRBV7-2 CASSWTGGDSNQPQHF
TRBJ2-3 TRBV7-9 CASAWGERGTDTQYF
TRBJ2-1 TRBV27 CASSLIAGVSYNEQFF
TRBJ2-1 TRBV18 CASSPTGEGYNEQFF
TRBJ2-1 TRBV7-3 CASSLGTRSSYNEQFF
TRBJ2-2 TRBV19 CASSPTGFAGELFF